A single sample is the source of the 20 T cell receptor beta chains below, sequenced in a study of tumor and adjacent non-tumor tissue in lung cancer. No cell sorting was done before RNA was extracted from the tissue. TCRbeta libraries were built with three rounds of nested PCR, modified from ARM-PCR. TCRdb independently ran MiXCR on the multiplex PCR reads; one entry per CDR3 protein. The profile shows approximately 120,000 distinct CDR3 sequences, 66% of them singletons. Specimen: lung tumor tissue. These receptors all come from a man aged 30 to 39 with non-small cell lung cancer.

This clonotype was seen repeatedly, ten times or more. For the CDR3, the DNA is TGCAGCGTTAAGGGGGGGGCAGTACGGGAGCAGTACTTC. It is translated as CSVKGGAVREQYF. The chain uses TRBV29-1 and TRBJ2-7, with D perhaps TRBD2 (7 bases). The V gene lost 5 bases and the J gene lost 7 bases, with 18 bases spanning the gap. Germline loops: CDR1 SQVTM, CDR2 ANQGSEA. The CDR3 runs 13 residues.

Remarks on this clonotype: A read error may be the cause here, since a much bigger clone is one base away. V is TRBV6-1 and J is TRBJ2-2; 9 nucleotides align to TRBD2. The CDR3 is 15 amino acids. CDR1 and CDR2 (germline): MNHNS, SASEGT. In DNA form, the CDR3 reads TGTACCAGCAGGGTAGCGGGAGCGCACACCGGGGAGCTGTTTTTT. This codes for CTSRVAGAHTGELFF.

The chain carries TRBV29-1 and TRBJ2-1, with TRBD2 matching over 7 bases. CDR3 size: 14 residues. Trimming removed 8 bases from V and 8 bases from J; junction bases left unmatched: 15. Germline V gives CDR1 SQVTM, CDR2 ANQGSEA. The CDR3 coding sequence is TGCAGCATTGGAGACGGCGGGGGTTGGTATGAGCAGTTCTTC. Translating gives CSIGDGGGWYEQFF.

This clonotype was counted a single time. An end of the junction does not agree with germline; a read error may underlie this. This chain links TRBV4-1 with TRBJ2-1, with 10 positions matching TRBD2. Per the germline V gene, CDR1 is MGHRA and CDR2 is YSYEKL. This CDR3 region has 17 residues. DNA of the CDR3: TGCGTCAGCAGCCAAGAAGATCCGGGACTAGCGTACAATGAGCAGTTCTTC. Translating it yields CVSSQEDPGLAYNEQFF.

As for this clonotype: One end of the junction fails to match germline, which may point to a read error. This rearrangement joins TRBV6-5 to TRBJ2-6; maybe TRBD2 (5 bases). Germline lookup yields CDR1 MNHEY and CDR2 SVGAGI. This CDR3 is built from 17 residues. The CDR3 spells CVSSSDGRISWANVLTF. CDR3 in DNA: TGTGTCAGCAGTTCCGATGGGAGAATATCTTGGGCCAACGTCCTGACTTTC.

In its sample, this clonotype was seen once. The chain couples TRBV11-3 to TRBJ2-2; TRBD1 is a possible D gene (6 bases). Looked up from germline, CDR1 is SGHNT and CDR2 is YENEEA. Trimming stripped 1 base from V and 13 bases from J, with 25 bases between. The length of the CDR3 is 17 residues. The CDR3 DNA reads TGTGCCAGCAGCTTAGTACCCGGGACACAGAACACCGGAGGGCTGTTTTTT. It encodes CASSLVPGTQNTGGLFF.

This clonotype was seen a few times. Being one base from a much bigger clone, this may be a read error. No conserved phenylalanine or tryptophan is present at the end of the CDR3, so a read error is the likely explanation. J is TRBJ1-1 and V is TRBV12-3 or TRBV12-4; D is uncertain. The CDR3 extends over 15 amino acids. The V end was cut by 5 bases, the J end by 6 bases, with 19 bases between. CDR3 DNA: TGTGCCAGCAGTCAAGACCGACTTGAGTTTTCTGAAGCTTTCCTT. It yields the protein CASSQDRLEFSEAFL.

On this clonotype itself: Compared with germline, one end of the junction differs, possibly owing to a read error. CDR3 in amino acids: CVSSQDFRRSEECF. CDR3 sequence (DNA): TGCGTCAGCAGCCAAGATTTCCGGAGATCCGAGGAGTGCTTC. V gene TRBV4-1 combines with J gene TRBJ2-7; D unclear. The CDR3 is 14 amino acids. The germline V gene encodes CDR1 MGHRA and CDR2 YSYEKL.

This clonotype has at least ten counts. This chain connects TRBV4-1 to TRBJ2-7; 12 bases are shared with TRBD2. This CDR3 comprises 18 residues. The V segment lost 3 bases and the J segment 5 bases; nucleotides outside the gene matches: 14. CDR1 and CDR2 from the germline V gene are MGHRA and YSYEKL. CDR3 DNA sequence: TGCGCCAGCAGCCAGGTGACCCTAGCGGGGGGGCCGGAGAACGAGCAGTACTTC. Its protein product is CASSQVTLAGGPENEQYF.

With respect to this clonotype: A read error may be the cause here, since a much bigger clone is one base away. The rearrangement joins TRBV6-5 to TRBJ2-5; perhaps TRBD2 as D (6 bases). V lost 8 bases to trimming and J lost 7 bases, with 20 bases between them. This CDR3 comprises 14 residues. CDR1 MNHEY and CDR2 SVGAGI come from the germline V gene. The CDR3 is CASGPASAWGTQYF. The CDR3 DNA sequence: TGTGCCAGCGGCCCCGCTAGCGCCTGGGGGACCCAGTACTTC.

V gene TRBV12-3 or TRBV12-4 combines with J gene TRBJ1-1, with D possibly TRBD1 on 5 matching bases. V dropped 6 bases and J dropped 0 bases, with 14 bases sitting between them. The CDR3 length is 15 residues. The CDR3 here is CASSAQGAVNTEAFF. The CDR3, as DNA: TGTGCCAGCAGCGCCCAGGGAGCTGTGAACACTGAAGCTTTCTTT.

In its sample, this clonotype was seen once. It may be a read error: a sequence one base away is much more abundant. CDR3 in DNA: TGCAGTGCCCCCCTACTAGCGGGCCTTTTCAATGAGCAGTTCTTC. Amino acids: CSAPLLAGLFNEQFF. The rearrangement uses TRBV20-1 and TRBJ2-1; 9 bases are shared with TRBD2. This CDR3 contains 15 residues. With 6 bases clipped from V and 6 bases from J, the junction kept 12 bases outside the gene matches. CDR1 and CDR2 (germline): DFQATT, SNEGSKA (reference sequence).

As to this clonotype: A read error is possible here, since a much larger clone lies one base away. The rearrangement uses TRBV6-2 or TRBV6-3 and TRBJ1-1, with TRBD1 as a possible D gene (5 bases). CDR1 is MNHEY, CDR2 SVGEGT, per germline. This CDR3 region has 16 residues. The CDR3 reads CASRYSTDNMNTEAFF. DNA of the CDR3: TGTGCCAGCAGATACTCGACGGACAACATGAACACTGAAGCTTTCTTT.

For this clonotype: One end of the junction fails to match germline, which may point to a read error. This rearrangement joins TRBV20-1 to TRBJ1-4, with 7 nucleotides matching TRBD1. CDR1 and CDR2 from the germline V gene are DFQATT and SNEGSKA (reference sequence). This CDR3 comprises 15 residues. The CDR3 loop is CSARDSARGNEELFF. The CDR3 DNA reads as TGCAGTGCTAGAGATTCGGCCAGGGGGAATGAAGAACTGTTTTTT.

CDR3 region: CASSLVVDGYTF. The CDR3 DNA reads TGTGCCAGCAGCTTAGTTGTTGATGGCTACACCTTC. The rearrangement links TRBV7-9 to TRBJ1-2; D not certain. The CDR3 is 12 residues long. Germline CDR1 and CDR2: SEHNR and FQNEAQ (reference sequence). Trimming cost V 1 base and J 6 bases, with 6 bases left between them.

In regard to this clonotype: One junction end disagrees with the germline gene, perhaps due to a read error. V and J are TRBV6-2 or TRBV6-3 and TRBJ1-5, with D perhaps assigned TRBD1 or TRBD2 (8 bases each). The DNA end favors TRBJ2-3, so the J call may be wrong. CDR3 length: 16 amino acids. The V gene's germline CDR1 is MNHEY and CDR2 SVGEGT. Here the CDR3 reads CDSSSGGDRRNQPQYF. The CDR3 region has the DNA TGTGACAGCAGTTCCGGGGGGGACAGGCGCAATCAGCCCCAGTATTTT.

To note about this clonotype: Compared with germline, one end of the junction differs, possibly owing to a read error. The chain joins TRBV5-6 to TRBJ2-5, with a weak D call TRBD2 (5 bases). Germline V gene data show CDR1 as SGHDT and CDR2 as YYEEEE. The CDR3 spans 16 residues. The CDR3 reads CTSSFGVATRVETQYF. CDR3 DNA sequence: TGTACCAGCAGCTTTGGAGTCGCAACGAGGGTGGAGACCCAGTACTTC.

About this clonotype: A much more abundant neighbour one base away suggests this may be a read error. The chain combines TRBV10-1 with TRBJ2-4; no definite D call. CDR1 WNHNN and CDR2 SYGVQD come from the germline V gene (reference sequence). The CDR3 is made up of 12 amino acids. With 3 bases removed from V and 13 bases from J, the gap between germline ends came to 13 bases. The CDR3 bases are TGCGCCAGCAGTGATCAAGAGGAACTCCAGTACTTC. Translating it yields CASSDQEELQYF.

This clonotype was detected ten times or more. The CDR3 reads CASSPIDGTDTQYF. DNA for the CDR3: TGTGCCAGCAGCCCCATCGACGGCACAGATACGCAGTATTTT. The J gene is TRBJ2-3, the V gene TRBV11-2; D is unresolved. In germline, CDR1 is SGHAT, CDR2 FQNNGV. V was pared by 5 bases and J by 1 base, with 10 bases between. The CDR3 loop spans 14 amino acids.

On this clonotype itself: This clone may be a read error of a much larger clone one base away. The V gene is TRBV4-1, the J gene TRBJ2-7; TRBD2 aligns across 8 bases. The CDR3 has 15 amino acids. The germline V gene has CDR1 MGHRA and CDR2 YSYEKL. The J segment lost 2 bases and the V segment lost 5 bases, leaving 8 bases of the junction unmatched. In DNA form, the CDR3 reads TGCGCCAGCAGCGGGACTAGGGGGGGTACCTACGAGCAGTACTTC. It translates to CASSGTRGGTYEQYF.